This T cell receptor beta chain was captured in a study of shared clonotypes between healthy human individuals. Here immunoSEQ multiplex PCR was the method, and the copy in TCRdb shows in-frame clones only, minus some. Here the sample spans 450,000 to 500,000 clones, around three quarters being singletons. Germline CDR1 reads MNHEY; CDR2 reads SVGAGI. The length of the CDR3 is 16 residues. Trimming left V 0 bases short and J 6 bases short, with 17 bases between. The TCR originated in a woman in her thirties or forties in good health. Some clones in this sample may be carry-over from other donors' samples. The rearrangement uses TRBV6-5 and TRBJ1-2; perhaps TRBD1 as D (6 bases). Sequencing was performed on PBMCs. The CDR3 here is CASSYSRREGGHGYTF. The CDR3 nucleotides read TGTGCCAGCAGTTACTCGAGAAGGGAAGGGGGGCATGGCTACACCTTC.